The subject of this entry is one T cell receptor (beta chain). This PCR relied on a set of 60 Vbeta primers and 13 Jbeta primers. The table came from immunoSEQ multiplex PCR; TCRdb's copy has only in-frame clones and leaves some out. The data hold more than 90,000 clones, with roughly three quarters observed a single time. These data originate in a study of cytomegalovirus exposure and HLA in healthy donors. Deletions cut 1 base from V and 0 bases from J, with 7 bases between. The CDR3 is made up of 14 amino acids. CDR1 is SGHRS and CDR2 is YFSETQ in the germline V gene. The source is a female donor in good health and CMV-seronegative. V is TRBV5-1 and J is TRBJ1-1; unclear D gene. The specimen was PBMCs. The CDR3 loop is CASSLNVLNTEAFF. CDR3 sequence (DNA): TGCGCCAGCAGCTTGAATGTCTTGAACACTGAAGCTTTCTTT.